This T cell receptor beta chain is drawn from a study of cytomegalovirus exposure and HLA in healthy donors. Looking at the study overall: Among approximately 400 genotyped donors, about 83% fell in the Caucasian-associated ancestry cluster.

Amplification used 60 Vbeta primers and 13 Jbeta primers. Profiled with immunoSEQ multiplex PCR; TCRdb holds only in-frame clones, not every one. The profile shows 50,000 to 70,000 clones, 62% of them singletons. Notes on the study in general: Through in vitro validation, three CMV-associated chains were shown to be specific for CMV antigens.

As concerns this clone: Its antigen is currently unknown.

Sequenced: PBMCs. The sequence was obtained from a man aged 25 to 40 in good health and CMV-seronegative.

Here the CDR3 DNA reads TGTGCCAGCAGCCCAGACAGGGGTGGAGAAGAGACCCAGTACTTC. Residues: CASSPDRGGEETQYF. The genes are TRBV7-8 and TRBJ2-5; 8 nucleotides line up with TRBD1. The CDR3 runs to 15 residues. The germline gives CDR1 SGHVS, CDR2 FQNEAQ. V lost 5 bases to trimming and J lost 3 bases; unmatched junction nucleotides: 8.